This T cell receptor (beta chain) was observed in a study of identical twins. TCRdb redid the calling of the 5' RACE reads with MiXCR, one entry per CDR3 protein. The repertoire has fewer than 450,000 distinct CDR3 sequences, approximately 8.8% of them found once; the top ten carry about 8.1%. Germline V CDR1 and CDR2: SEHNR, FQNEAQ (reference sequence). This CDR3 is 14 amino acids long. Trimming shortened V by 1 base and J by 6 bases, and 12 bases separated the two germline ends. The chain employs TRBV7-9 and TRBJ1-1, with D perhaps TRBD1 (5 bases). Source material: naive T cells sorted from blood. The clonotype was recovered from a woman aged 50 to 65 in good health. The CDR3 loop is CASSLESGKAEAFF. CDR3 nucleotides: TGTGCCAGCAGCTTAGAGTCAGGGAAGGCTGAAGCTTTCTTT. The whole variable domain, remainder taken from reference TRBV7-9 and TRBJ1-1, is DTGVSQNPRHKITKRGQNVTFRCDPISEHNRLYWYRQTLGQGPEFLTYFQNEAQLEKSRLLSDRFSAERPKGSFSTLEIQRTEQGDSAMYLCASSLESGKAEAFFGQGTRLTVV.